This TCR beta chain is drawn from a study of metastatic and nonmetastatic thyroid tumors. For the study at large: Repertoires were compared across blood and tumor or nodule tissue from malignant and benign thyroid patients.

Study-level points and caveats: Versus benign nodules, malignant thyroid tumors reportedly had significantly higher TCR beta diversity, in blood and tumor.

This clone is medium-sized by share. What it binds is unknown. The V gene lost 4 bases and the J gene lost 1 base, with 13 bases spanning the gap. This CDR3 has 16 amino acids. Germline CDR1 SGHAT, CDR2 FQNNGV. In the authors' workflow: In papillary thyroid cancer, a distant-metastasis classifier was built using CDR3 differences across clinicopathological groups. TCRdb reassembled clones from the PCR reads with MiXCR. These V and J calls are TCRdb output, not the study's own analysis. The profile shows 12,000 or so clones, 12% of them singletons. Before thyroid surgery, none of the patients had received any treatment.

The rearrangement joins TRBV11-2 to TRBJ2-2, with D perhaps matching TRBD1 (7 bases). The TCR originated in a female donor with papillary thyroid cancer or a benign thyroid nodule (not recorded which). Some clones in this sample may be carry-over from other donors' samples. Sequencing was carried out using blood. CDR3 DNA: TGTGCCAGCAGCTCCCGACAGGGACTGAACACCGGGGAGCTGTTTTTT. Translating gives CASSSRQGLNTGELFF.